Detailed here is one TCR beta chain. Its antigen is unidentified. This sample is drawn from a study of Ad26.COV2.S vaccination and SARS-CoV-2 variants. Findings and caveats of the study: Vaccinated individuals (as opposed to placebo recipients) had higher spike-specific TCR breadth. Substantial breadth was reported for post-vaccination spike-specific CD8+ and CD4+ T cells. The TCR breadth and depth analyses may have understated or missed part of the total T cell responses. Breadth of non-spike TCRs did not differ between vaccinees and placebo recipients.

The method was immunoSEQ multiplex PCR; TCRdb's version includes in-frame clones alone and lacks a portion of them. In the table there are around 350,000 clones, 90% to 95% of which are singletons. The V gene's germline CDR1 is SGDLS and CDR2 YYNGEE. V lost 4 bases and J 8 bases, leaving 11 bases between the germline ends. The CDR3 is made up of 12 amino acids. The input for sequencing was peripheral blood, taken after recovery from COVID-19. The rearrangement joins TRBV9 to TRBJ2-3; perhaps TRBD1 as D (5 bases). This clonotype originated in a human donor who had recovered from COVID-19. In DNA form, the CDR3 reads TGTGCCAGCAGCCCCGGTGGGGCTACGCAGTATTTT. Translated, it gives CASSPGGATQYF.